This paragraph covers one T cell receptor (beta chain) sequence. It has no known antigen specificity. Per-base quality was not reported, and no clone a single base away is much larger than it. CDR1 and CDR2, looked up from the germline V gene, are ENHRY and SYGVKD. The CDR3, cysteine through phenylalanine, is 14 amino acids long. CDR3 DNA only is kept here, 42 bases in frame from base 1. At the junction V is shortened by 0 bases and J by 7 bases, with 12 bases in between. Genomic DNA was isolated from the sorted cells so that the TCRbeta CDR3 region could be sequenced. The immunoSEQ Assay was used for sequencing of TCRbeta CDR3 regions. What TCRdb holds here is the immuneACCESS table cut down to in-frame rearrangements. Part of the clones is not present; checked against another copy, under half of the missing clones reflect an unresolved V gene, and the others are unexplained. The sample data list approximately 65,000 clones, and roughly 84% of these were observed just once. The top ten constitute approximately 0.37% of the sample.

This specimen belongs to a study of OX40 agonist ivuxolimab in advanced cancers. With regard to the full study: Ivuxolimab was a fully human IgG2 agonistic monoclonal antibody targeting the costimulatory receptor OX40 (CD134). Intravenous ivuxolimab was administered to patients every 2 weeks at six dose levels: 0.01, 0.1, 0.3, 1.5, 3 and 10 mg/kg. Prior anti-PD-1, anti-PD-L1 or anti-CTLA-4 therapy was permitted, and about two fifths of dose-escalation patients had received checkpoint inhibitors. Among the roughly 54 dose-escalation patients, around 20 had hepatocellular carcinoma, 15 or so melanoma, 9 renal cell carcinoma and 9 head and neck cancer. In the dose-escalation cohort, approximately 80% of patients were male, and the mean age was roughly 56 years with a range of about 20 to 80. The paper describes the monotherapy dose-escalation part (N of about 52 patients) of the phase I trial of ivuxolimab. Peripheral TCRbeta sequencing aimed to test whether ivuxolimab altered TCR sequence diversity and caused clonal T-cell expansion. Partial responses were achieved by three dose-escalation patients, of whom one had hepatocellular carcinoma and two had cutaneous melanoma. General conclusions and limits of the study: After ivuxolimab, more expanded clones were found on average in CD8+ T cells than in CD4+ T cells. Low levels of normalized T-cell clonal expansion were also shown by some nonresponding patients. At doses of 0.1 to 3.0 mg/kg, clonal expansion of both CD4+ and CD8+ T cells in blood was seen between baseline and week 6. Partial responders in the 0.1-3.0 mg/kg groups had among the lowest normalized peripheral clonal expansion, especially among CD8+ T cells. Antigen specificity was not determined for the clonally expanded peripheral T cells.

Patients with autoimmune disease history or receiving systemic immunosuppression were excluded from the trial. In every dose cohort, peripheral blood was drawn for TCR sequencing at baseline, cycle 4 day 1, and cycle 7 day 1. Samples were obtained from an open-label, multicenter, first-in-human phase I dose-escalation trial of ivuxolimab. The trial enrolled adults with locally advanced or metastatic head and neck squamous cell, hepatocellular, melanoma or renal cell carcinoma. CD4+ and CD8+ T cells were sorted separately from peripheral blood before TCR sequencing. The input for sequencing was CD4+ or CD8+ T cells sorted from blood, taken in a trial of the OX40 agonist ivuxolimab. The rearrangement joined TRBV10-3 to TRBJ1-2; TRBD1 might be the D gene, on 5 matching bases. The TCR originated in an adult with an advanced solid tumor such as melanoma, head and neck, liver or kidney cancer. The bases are TGTGCCATCAGTGAGTCGGCCAGGGAACGTGGCTACACCTTC. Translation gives CAISESARERGYTF.